This TCR beta chain was documented in a study of OX40 agonist ivuxolimab in advanced cancers. The repertoire was sequenced with immunoSEQ multiplex PCR; TCRdb's copy has only in-frame clones and lacks some. This table holds 60,000 to 75,000 clones, 75% to 95% found once. The V gene end was trimmed by 5 bases and the J gene end by 6 bases; junction bases not matched to a gene: 6. The CDR3 has 15 amino acids. Germline V gene lookup returns CDR1 SNHLY and CDR2 FYNNEI. The receptor was derived from an adult with an advanced solid tumor such as melanoma, head and neck, liver or kidney cancer. Sequencing used CD4+ or CD8+ T cells sorted from blood, obtained in a trial of the OX40 agonist ivuxolimab. This rearrangement joins TRBV2 to TRBJ1-5, with 11 bases that match TRBD1. This CDR3 reads CASSLRTGGGQPQHF. DNA of the CDR3: TGTGCCAGCAGTCTCAGGACAGGGGGCGGTCAGCCCCAGCATTTT.